The 16 T cell receptor beta chains below come from one sample, sequenced in a study of a mutant IDH1 vaccine in newly diagnosed glioma. Their specific antigens are unknown. TCRdb's table, derived via immunoSEQ multiplex PCR, lists solely in-frame clones and lacks some. The table records tens of thousands of clones, 85% to 95% of them present only once. Time point: week 23, last vaccination. All doses held 300 ug of mutant IDH1 20-mer peptide, with topical imiquimod. The source was PBMCs, collected from a glioma patient whose treatment included an IDH1 peptide vaccine. The receptors come from a man aged 50-59 years with glioma.

The chain is built from TRBV7-9 and TRBJ1-1; no clear D gene. The CDR3 sequence is 13 residues long. V shed 3 bases and J shed 1 base, with 6 bases lying between them. The germline gives CDR1 SEHNR, CDR2 FQNEAQ (reference sequence). In DNA, the CDR3 is TGTGCCAGCAGCTTGTCAGCGAACACTGAAGCTTTCTTT. It specifies CASSLSANTEAFF.

This chain links TRBV13 with TRBJ2-2; D is unresolved. Germline CDR1 is PRHDT and CDR2 is FYEKMQ (reference sequence). V was clipped by 5 bases and J by 4 bases, with 17 bases between them. This CDR3 is built from 16 residues. The CDR3 region has the DNA TGTGCCAGCAGCCCTCGACCCCAGACGGGCACCGGGGAGCTGTTTTTT. Amino acids: CASSPRPQTGTGELFF.

This chain uses TRBV7-2 with TRBJ2-5; D is unresolved. With 2 bases removed from V and 3 bases from J, the gap between germline ends came to 10 bases. Looked up from germline, CDR1 is SGHTA and CDR2 is FQGNSA. CDR3 length: 14 residues. Written as DNA, the CDR3 is TGTGCCAGCAGCTTATACGGTATGAAAGAGACCCAGTACTTC. Translated: CASSLYGMKETQYF.

The chain links TRBV11-2 to TRBJ2-7; 10 bases are a match to TRBD1. Germline CDR1 SGHAT, CDR2 FQNNGV. This CDR3 spans 16 amino acids. The V gene end was trimmed by 2 bases and the J gene end by 2 bases; junction bases not matched to a gene: 6. As DNA, the CDR3 is TGTGCCAGCAGCTTACACATTGGACAGGGGGCCTACGAGCAGTACTTC. Its protein product is CASSLHIGQGAYEQYF.

V and J are TRBV30 and TRBJ1-2; 7 bases align to TRBD1. V was clipped by 1 base and J by 8 bases; unmatched bases: 10. The CDR3 spans 14 residues. Germline loops: CDR1 GTSNPN, CDR2 SVGIG (reference sequence). CDR3: CAWSGYRGYGGYTF. The CDR3 nucleotides read TGTGCCTGGAGTGGGTACAGGGGTTATGGAGGCTACACCTTC.

CDR3 protein: CASSEGLGKNIQYF. As DNA, the CDR3 is TGTGCCAGCAGCGAGGGGCTCGGCAAAAACATTCAGTACTTC. The V call is TRBV9, the J call TRBJ2-4; TRBD1 is a possible D gene (5 bases). Germline V gene lookup returns CDR1 SGDLS and CDR2 YYNGEE. This CDR3 spans 14 amino acids. V was cut by 3 bases and J by 3 bases, with 10 bases left in between. Supplemented by reference TRBV9 and TRBJ2-4, the full variable domain reads DSGVTQTPKHLITATGQRVTLRCSPRSGDLSVYWYQQSLDQGLQFLIQYYNGEERAKGNILERFSAQQFPDLHSELNLSSLELGDSALYFCASSEGLGKNIQYFGAGTRLSVL.

The chain recombines TRBV6-6 with TRBJ2-5; 12 bases are shared with TRBD2. Trimming took 6 bases from V and 5 from J; bases not matched to a gene: 7. Germline loops: CDR1 MNHNY, CDR2 SVGAGI (reference sequence). This CDR3 is built from 15 residues. The DNA of the CDR3 is TGTGCCAGCAGCCCTAGCGGGGGGGCAGAGGAGACCCAGTACTTC. Amino acids: CASSPSGGAEETQYF.

CDR3 protein: CASSLTGVGNTIYF. The CDR3 DNA is TGCGCCAGCAGCTTGACAGGGGTCGGAAACACCATATATTTT. This rearrangement joins TRBV5-1 to TRBJ1-3; TRBD1 matches at 7 bases. This CDR3 is 14 amino acids long. With V trimmed by 1 base and J by 4 bases, 2 bases remained unmatched. The germline CDR1 and CDR2 sequences are SGHRS and YFSETQ.

The rearrangement uses TRBV13 and TRBJ1-4, with D unresolved. Germline CDR1 and CDR2: PRHDT and FYEKMQ (reference sequence). CDR3 length equals 13 residues. The germline V and J ends were trimmed by 5 bases and 7 bases, with 11 bases remaining between them. CDR3 nucleotide sequence: TGTGCCAGCAGCCTTGAACGGGGTGAAAAACTGTTTTTT. Residues: CASSLERGEKLFF.

This clone was detected once. Compared with germline, one end of the junction differs, possibly owing to a read error. The chain couples TRBV6-1 to TRBJ1-1, with D possibly being TRBD1 (5 bases). CDR1 is MNHNS and CDR2 is SASEGT in the germline V gene. The CDR3 contains 14 residues. In nucleotides, the CDR3 is TGTGCCAGCAGTGACATCTCAGGGAACCCTGAAGCTTTCTTT. This codes for CASSDISGNPEAFF.

The chain carries TRBV6-5 and TRBJ2-1; D ambiguous. The CDR3 runs 14 residues. Germline V gene sequence: CDR1 MNHEY, CDR2 SVGAGI. The V gene lost 6 bases and the J gene lost 0 bases, with 9 bases spanning the gap. Here the CDR3 DNA reads TGTGCCAGCAGCCCACAGAGCTCCTACAATGAGCAGTTCTTC. It yields the protein CASSPQSSYNEQFF.

The V call is TRBV11-3, the J call TRBJ1-1; TRBD1 matches 9 bases. The CDR3 length is 15 residues. Trimming at V came to 3 bases and at J to 6 bases, leaving 8 bases not matched to a gene. Germline V gene lookup returns CDR1 SGHNT and CDR2 YENEEA. Here the CDR3 reads CASSLGGQGDPEAFF. The CDR3 DNA is TGTGCCAGCAGCTTGGGGGGACAGGGTGACCCTGAAGCTTTCTTT.

V is TRBV19 and J is TRBJ2-7; 10 bases map to TRBD1. The CDR3 is 17 amino acids. CDR1 and CDR2 from the germline V gene are LNHDA and SQIVND (reference sequence). V shed 3 bases, J shed 2 bases, and the junction held 10 bases outside the gene matches. The CDR3 protein is CASSMPTDRGVTYEQYF. The CDR3, as DNA: TGTGCCAGTAGTATGCCAACGGACAGGGGGGTCACCTACGAGCAGTACTTC.

The DNA for the CDR3 is TGTGCCAGCAGCCGACAGGGACGGTTCTCCTACGAGCAGTACTTC. It translates to CASSRQGRFSYEQYF. The V gene is TRBV5-8, the J gene TRBJ2-7; 7 bases match TRBD1. This CDR3 has 15 amino acids. Germline lookup yields CDR1 SGHTS and CDR2 YDEGEE. The trim removed 4 bases at V and 0 bases at J, leaving 7 bases unmatched.

This clone was recorded once. The rearrangement joins TRBV7-8 to TRBJ1-5, with D perhaps matching TRBD1 (6 bases). CDR3 size: 16 residues. CDR1 and CDR2 (germline): SGHVS, FQNEAQ. V was trimmed by 2 bases and J by 6 bases, leaving 17 bases between them. CDR3 region: CASSLRAGALSQPQHF. In DNA, the CDR3 is TGTGCCAGCAGCTTAAGGGCGGGGGCTCTAAGTCAGCCCCAGCATTTT. Full variable domain (rest looked up from reference TRBV7-8 and TRBJ1-5): GAGVSQSPRYKVAKRGQDVALRCDPISGHVSLFWYQQALGQGPEFLTYFQNEAQLDKSGLPSDRFFAERPEGSVSTLKIQRTQQEDSAVYLCASSLRAGALSQPQHFGDGTRLSIL.

The J gene is TRBJ1-1, the V gene TRBV10-3; 8 nucleotides line up with TRBD1. The germline CDR1 and CDR2 sequences are ENHRY and SYGVKD. The CDR3 spans 12 residues. The trim removed 6 bases at V and 4 bases at J, leaving 1 base unmatched. This CDR3 is CAISDRGTEAFF. The CDR3 coding sequence is TGTGCCATCAGCGACAGGGGCACTGAAGCTTTCTTT.